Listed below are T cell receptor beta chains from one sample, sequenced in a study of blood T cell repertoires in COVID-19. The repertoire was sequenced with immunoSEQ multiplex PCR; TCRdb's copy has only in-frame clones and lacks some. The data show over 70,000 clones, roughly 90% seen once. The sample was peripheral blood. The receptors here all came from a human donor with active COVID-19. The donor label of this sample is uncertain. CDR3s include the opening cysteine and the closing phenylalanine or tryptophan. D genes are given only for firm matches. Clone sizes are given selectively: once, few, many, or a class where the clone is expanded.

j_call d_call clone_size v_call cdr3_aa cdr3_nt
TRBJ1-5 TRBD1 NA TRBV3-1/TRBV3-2 CASSQGQGANQPQHF TGTGCCAGCAGCCAAGGACAGGGTGCCAATCAGCCCCAGCATTTT
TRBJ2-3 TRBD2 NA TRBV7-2 CASSWTSGGVDTQYF TGTGCCAGCAGTTGGACTAGCGGGGGGGTAGATACGCAGTATTTT
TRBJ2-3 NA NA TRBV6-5 CASRRPSADTQYF TGTGCCAGCAGGCGGCCGAGTGCAGATACGCAGTATTTT
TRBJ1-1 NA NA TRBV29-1 CSVGRNTEAFF TGCAGCGTTGGGAGGAACACTGAAGCTTTCTTT
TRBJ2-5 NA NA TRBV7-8 CASSLANGGLVQETQYF TGTGCCAGCAGCTTAGCCAACGGGGGGCTGGTTCAAGAGACCCAGTACTTC
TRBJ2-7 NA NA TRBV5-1 CASSLGLPWEQYF TGCGCCAGCAGCTTGGGGCTCCCCTGGGAGCAGTACTTC
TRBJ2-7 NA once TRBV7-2 CASSLAGTKFSYEQYF TGTGCCAGCAGCTTGGCCGGGACAAAGTTCTCCTACGAGCAGTACTTC
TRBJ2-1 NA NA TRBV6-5 CASSRRGSNEQFF TGTGCCAGCAGTCGCAGGGGTAGCAATGAGCAGTTCTTC
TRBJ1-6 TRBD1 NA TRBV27 CAARTGGSPLHF TGTGCCGCCCGCACAGGGGGCTCACCCCTCCACTTT
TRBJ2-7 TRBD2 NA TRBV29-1 CSVRLAGAYEQYF TGCAGCGTCCGGCTAGCGGGGGCCTACGAGCAGTACTTC
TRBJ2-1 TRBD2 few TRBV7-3 CASSPYGGGLNNEQFF TGTGCCAGCAGCCCGTACGGCGGGGGGTTAAATAATGAGCAGTTCTTC
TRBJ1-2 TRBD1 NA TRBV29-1 CSVDGTGGYHYGYTF TGCAGCGTTGACGGGACAGGGGGGTATCACTATGGCTACACCTTC
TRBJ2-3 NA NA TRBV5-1 CASSPEQGFRDTQYF TGCGCCAGCAGTCCAGAACAGGGTTTCAGAGATACGCAGTATTTT
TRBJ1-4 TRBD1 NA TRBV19 CASSTQGGEKLFF TGTGCCAGTAGTACTCAGGGGGGTGAAAAACTGTTTTTT
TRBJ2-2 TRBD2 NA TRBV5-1 CARSLAAGGNTGELFF TGCGCCCGCAGCTTGGCCGCGGGGGGCAACACCGGGGAGCTGTTTTTT
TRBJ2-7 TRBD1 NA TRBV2 CASSRTGVSSYEQYF TGTGCCAGCAGTCGGACAGGGGTGAGCTCCTACGAGCAGTACTTC
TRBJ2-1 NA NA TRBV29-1 CSVSHRSGEQFF TGCAGCGTCTCCCACAGGTCGGGTGAGCAGTTCTTC
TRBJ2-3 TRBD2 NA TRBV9 CASSETSGGADTQYF TGTGCCAGCAGCGAGACTAGCGGGGGCGCAGATACGCAGTATTTT
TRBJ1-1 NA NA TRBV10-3 CAISESRGLNTEAFF TGTGCCATCAGTGAGTCTCGGGGACTAAACACTGAAGCTTTCTTT
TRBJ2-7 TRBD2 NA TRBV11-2 CASSAIAGGSSYEQYF TGTGCCAGCAGCGCGATAGCGGGGGGTTCGTCCTACGAGCAGTACTTC
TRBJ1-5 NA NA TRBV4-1 CASSQGDSNQPQHF TGCGCCAGCAGCCAGGGCGATAGCAATCAGCCCCAGCATTTT
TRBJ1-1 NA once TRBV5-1 CASSEGVTPRPPNTEAFF TGCGCCAGCAGCGAGGGGGTTACCCCAAGACCCCCGAACACTGAAGCTTTCTTT
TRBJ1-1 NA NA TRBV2 CASTRDGGSTEAFF TGTGCCAGCACCAGGGACGGGGGTAGCACTGAAGCTTTCTTT
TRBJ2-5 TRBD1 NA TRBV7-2 CASSLSGTGGQYF TGTGCCAGCAGCTTATCCGGGACAGGGGGTCAGTACTTC
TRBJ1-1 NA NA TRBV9 CASSADPDLNTEAFF TGTGCCAGCAGCGCCGACCCGGACTTAAACACTGAAGCTTTCTTT
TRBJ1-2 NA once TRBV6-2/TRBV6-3 CASSLDRRGGGYTF TGTGCCAGCAGTTTGGATCGCAGGGGTGGGGGCTACACCTTC
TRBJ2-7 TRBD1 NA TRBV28 CASARGKGEQYF TGTGCCAGCGCCAGGGGGAAGGGAGAGCAGTACTTC
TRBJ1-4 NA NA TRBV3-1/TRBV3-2 CASSQTVGGNEKLFF TGTGCCAGCAGCCAGACCGTGGGGGGTAATGAAAAACTGTTTTTT
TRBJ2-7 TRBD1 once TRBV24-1 CATSEWGTAYEQYF TGTGCCACCAGTGAGTGGGGGACAGCCTACGAGCAGTACTTC
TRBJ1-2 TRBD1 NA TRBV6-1 CASSETGVTYGYTF TGTGCCAGCAGTGAGACAGGGGTGACCTATGGCTACACCTTC
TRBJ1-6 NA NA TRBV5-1 CASSRGQLDNSPLHF TGCGCCAGCAGCAGAGGACAGTTAGACAATTCACCCCTCCACTTT
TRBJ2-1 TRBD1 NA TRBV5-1 CASSARDRGYLSGNEQFF TGCGCCAGCAGCGCCCGGGACAGGGGTTATTTGAGTGGGAATGAGCAGTTCTTC
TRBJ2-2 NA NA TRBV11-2 CASSQEGVAGELFF TGTGCCAGCAGTCAAGAAGGGGTCGCCGGGGAGCTGTTTTTT
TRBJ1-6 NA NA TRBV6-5 CASSFQGQNSPLHF TGTGCCAGCAGTTTCCAAGGACAGAATTCACCCCTCCACTTT